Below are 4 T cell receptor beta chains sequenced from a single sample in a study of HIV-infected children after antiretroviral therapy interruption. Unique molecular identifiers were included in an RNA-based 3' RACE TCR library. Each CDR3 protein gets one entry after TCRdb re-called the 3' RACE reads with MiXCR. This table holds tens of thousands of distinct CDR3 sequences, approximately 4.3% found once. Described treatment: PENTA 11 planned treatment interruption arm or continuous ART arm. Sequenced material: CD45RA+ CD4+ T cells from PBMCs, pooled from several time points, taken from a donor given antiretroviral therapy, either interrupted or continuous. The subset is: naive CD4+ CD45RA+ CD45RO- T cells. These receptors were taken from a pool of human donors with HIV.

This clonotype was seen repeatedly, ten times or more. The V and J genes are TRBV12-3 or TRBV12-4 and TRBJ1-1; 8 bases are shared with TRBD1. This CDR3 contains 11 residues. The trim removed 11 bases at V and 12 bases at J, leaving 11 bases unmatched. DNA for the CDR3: TGTGCCGGGGGGGGCAGGGGGCCTCCTTTCTTT. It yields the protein CAGGGRGPPFF.

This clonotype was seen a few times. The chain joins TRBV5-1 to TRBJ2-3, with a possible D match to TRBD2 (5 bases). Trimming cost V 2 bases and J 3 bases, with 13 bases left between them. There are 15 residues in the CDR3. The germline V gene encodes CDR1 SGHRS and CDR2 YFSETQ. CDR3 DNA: TGCGCCAGCAGCTTCACGGGAATCGGGACAGATACGCAGTATTTT. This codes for CASSFTGIGTDTQYF.

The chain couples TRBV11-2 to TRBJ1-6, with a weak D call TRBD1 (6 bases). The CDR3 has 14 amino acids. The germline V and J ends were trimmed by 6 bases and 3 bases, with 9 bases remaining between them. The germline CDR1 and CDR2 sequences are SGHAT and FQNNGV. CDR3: CASREDSYNSPLHF. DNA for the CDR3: TGTGCCAGCAGAGAGGACAGCTATAATTCACCCCTCCACTTT.

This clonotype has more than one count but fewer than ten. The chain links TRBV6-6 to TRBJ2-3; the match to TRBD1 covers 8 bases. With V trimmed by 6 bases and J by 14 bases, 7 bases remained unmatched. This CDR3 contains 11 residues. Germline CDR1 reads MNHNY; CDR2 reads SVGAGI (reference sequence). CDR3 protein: CASRDREDLYF. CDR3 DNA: TGTGCCAGCAGGGACAGGGAGGATCTGTATTTT.